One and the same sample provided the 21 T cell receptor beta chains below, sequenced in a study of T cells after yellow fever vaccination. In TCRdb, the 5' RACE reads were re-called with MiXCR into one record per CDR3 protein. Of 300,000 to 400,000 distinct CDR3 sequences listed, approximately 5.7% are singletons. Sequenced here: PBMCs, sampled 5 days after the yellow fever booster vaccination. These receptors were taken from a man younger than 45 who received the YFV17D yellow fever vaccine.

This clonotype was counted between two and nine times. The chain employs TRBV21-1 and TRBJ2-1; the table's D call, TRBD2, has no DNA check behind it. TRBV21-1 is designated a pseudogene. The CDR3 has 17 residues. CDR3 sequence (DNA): TGTGCCAGCAGCAAAGAGGGGACTAGCGGGAGTGACAATGAGCAGTTCTTC. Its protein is CASSKEGTSGSDNEQFF.

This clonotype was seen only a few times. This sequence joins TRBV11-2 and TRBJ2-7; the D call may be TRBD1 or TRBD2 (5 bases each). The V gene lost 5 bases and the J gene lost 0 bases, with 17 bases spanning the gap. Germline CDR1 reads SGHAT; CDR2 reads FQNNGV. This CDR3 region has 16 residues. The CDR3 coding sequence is TGTGCCAGCAGCGTGAGCCGCAGGGAGTTCTCCTACGAGCAGTACTTC. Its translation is CASSVSRREFSYEQYF.

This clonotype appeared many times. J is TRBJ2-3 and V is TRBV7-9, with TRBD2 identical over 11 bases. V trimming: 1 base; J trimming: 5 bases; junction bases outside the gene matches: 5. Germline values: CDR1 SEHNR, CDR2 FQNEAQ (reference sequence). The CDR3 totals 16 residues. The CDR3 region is CASSLVLAGGLDTQYF. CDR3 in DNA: TGTGCCAGCAGCTTAGTCCTAGCGGGGGGCCTAGATACGCAGTATTTT.

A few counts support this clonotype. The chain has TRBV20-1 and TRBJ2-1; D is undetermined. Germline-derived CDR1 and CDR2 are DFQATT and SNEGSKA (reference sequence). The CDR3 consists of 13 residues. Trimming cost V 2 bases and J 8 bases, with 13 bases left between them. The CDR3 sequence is CSARPSKVYEQFF. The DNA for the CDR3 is TGCAGTGCTAGACCCTCAAAGGTATATGAGCAGTTCTTC.

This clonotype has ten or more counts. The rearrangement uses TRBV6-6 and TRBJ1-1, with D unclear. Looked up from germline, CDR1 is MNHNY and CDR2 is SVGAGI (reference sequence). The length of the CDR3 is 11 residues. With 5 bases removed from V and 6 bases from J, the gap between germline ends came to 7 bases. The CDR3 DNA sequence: TGTGCCAGCAGTGCCCCGGCTGAAGCTTTCTTT. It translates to CASSAPAEAFF.

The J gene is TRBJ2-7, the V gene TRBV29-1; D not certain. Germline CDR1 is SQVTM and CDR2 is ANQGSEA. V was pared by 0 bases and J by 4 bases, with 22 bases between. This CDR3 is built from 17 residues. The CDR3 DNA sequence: TGCAGCGTTGAAGAAAGACAAGCAAGCGCGCTGAAGTACGAGCAGTACTTC. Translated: CSVEERQASALKYEQYF.

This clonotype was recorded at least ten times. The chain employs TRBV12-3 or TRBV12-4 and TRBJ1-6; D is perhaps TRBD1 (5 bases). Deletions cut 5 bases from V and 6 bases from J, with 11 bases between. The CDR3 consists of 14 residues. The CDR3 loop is CASSRGGANSPLHF. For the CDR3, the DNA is TGTGCCAGCAGTCGGGGCGGGGCTAATTCACCCCTCCACTTT.

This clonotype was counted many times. Here the CDR3 DNA reads TGTGCCAGTGGGGGCTTACGAGGTGAGCAGTTCTTC. Its protein product is CASGGLRGEQFF. The chain joins TRBV9 to TRBJ2-1, with D possibly matching TRBD1 (6 bases). The V end was cut by 8 bases, the J end by 9 bases, with 15 bases between. CDR3 length equals 12 residues. Germline V gene data show CDR1 as SGDLS and CDR2 as YYNGEE.

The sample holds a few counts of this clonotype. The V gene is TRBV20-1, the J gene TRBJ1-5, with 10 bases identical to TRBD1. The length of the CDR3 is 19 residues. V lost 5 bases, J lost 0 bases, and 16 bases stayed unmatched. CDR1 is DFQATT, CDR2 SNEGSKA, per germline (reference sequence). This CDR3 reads CSARLDPGQGTFSNQPQHF. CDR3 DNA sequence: TGCAGTGCTCGATTGGATCCGGGACAGGGGACATTTAGCAATCAGCCCCAGCATTTT.

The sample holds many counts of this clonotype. This CDR3 is CASADGFREPTEQYF. In DNA form, the CDR3 reads TGTGCCAGCGCTGACGGATTTCGGGAGCCCACCGAGCAGTACTTC. V and J are TRBV12-3 or TRBV12-4 and TRBJ2-7, with D possibly being TRBD2 (6 bases). Trimming shortened V by 8 bases and J by 6 bases, and 23 bases separated the two germline ends. This CDR3 is 15 amino acids long.

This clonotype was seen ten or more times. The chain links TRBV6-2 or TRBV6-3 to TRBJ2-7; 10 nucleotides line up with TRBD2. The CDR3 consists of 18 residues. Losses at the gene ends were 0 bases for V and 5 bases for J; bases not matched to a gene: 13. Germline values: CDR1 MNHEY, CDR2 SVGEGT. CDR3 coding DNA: TGTGCCAGCAGTTACTCGGGTAGCGGGAGGTTAGGCGCTGACGAGCAGTACTTC. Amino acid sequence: CASSYSGSGRLGADEQYF.

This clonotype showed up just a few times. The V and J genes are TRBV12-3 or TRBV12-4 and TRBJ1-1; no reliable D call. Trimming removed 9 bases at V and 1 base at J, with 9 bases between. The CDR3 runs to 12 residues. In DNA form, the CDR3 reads TGTGCCAGTGCCGAGGGGAACACTGAAGCTTTCTTT. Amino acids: CASAEGNTEAFF.

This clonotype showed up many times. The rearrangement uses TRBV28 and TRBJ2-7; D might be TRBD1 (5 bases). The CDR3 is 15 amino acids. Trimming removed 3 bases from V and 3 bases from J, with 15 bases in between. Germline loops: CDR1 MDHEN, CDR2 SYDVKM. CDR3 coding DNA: TGTGCCAGCAGTTTCCCAACAGGTGGTGGCTACGAGCAGTACTTC. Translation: CASSFPTGGGYEQYF.

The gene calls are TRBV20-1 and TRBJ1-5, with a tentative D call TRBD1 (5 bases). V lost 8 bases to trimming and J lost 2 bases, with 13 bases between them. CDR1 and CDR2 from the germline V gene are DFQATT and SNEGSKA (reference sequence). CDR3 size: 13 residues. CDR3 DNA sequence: TGCAGTCCTCAGGGCGGTGGCAATCAGCCCCAGCATTTT. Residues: CSPQGGGNQPQHF.

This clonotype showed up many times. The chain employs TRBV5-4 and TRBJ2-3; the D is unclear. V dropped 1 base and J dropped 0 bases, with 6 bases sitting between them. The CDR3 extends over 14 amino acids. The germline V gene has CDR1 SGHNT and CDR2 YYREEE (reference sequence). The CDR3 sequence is CASSLYSSTDTQYF. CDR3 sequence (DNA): TGTGCCAGCAGCTTGTACTCTAGCACAGATACGCAGTATTTT.

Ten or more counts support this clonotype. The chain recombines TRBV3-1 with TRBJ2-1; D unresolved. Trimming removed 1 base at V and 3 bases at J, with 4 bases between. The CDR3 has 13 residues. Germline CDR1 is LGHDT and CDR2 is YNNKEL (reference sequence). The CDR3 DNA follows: TGTGCCAGCAGCCAAGGAATCTACAATGAGCAGTTCTTC. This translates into CASSQGIYNEQFF.

DNA of the CDR3: TGTGCCAGCAGTTACTCTTCTAGCGGGAGGAGTGCCGGGGAGCTGTTTTTT. Translated, it gives CASSYSSSGRSAGELFF. The chain is built from TRBV6-2 or TRBV6-3 and TRBJ2-2, with 11 bases that match TRBD2. Trimming cost V 0 bases and J 6 bases; bases outside gene matches: 6. CDR1 is MNHEY, CDR2 SVGEGT, per germline. The CDR3 runs to 17 residues.

The CDR3 loop reads CASSQQRTGYNEQFF. The CDR3 DNA is TGCGCCAGCAGCCAACAGCGGACAGGCTACAATGAGCAGTTCTTC. The chain joins TRBV4-3 to TRBJ2-1, with TRBD1 identical over 7 bases. With 2 bases clipped from V and 3 bases from J, the junction kept 4 bases outside the gene matches. The CDR3 is 15 residues long. Germline V gene lookup returns CDR1 LGHNA and CDR2 YSLEER.

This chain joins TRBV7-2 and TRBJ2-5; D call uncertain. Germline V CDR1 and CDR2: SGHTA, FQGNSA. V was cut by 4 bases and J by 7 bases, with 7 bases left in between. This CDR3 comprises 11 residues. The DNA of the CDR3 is TGTGCCAGCAGCTCCCATGGGACCCAGTACTTC. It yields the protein CASSSHGTQYF.

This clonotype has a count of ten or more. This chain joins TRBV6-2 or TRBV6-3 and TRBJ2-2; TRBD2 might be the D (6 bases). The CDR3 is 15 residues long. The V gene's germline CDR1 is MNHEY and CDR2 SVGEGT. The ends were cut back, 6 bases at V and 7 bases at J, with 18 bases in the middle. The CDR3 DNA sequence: TGTGCCAGCAGCCACAGCTGGGGGAGGATCGGGGAGCTGTTTTTT. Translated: CASSHSWGRIGELFF.

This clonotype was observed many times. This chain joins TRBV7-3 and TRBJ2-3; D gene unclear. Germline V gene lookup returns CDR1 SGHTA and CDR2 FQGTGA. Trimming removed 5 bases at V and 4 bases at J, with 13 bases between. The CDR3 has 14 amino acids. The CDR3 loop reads CASSSAGASDTQYF. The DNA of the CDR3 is TGTGCCAGCAGCAGTGCTGGAGCCTCAGATACGCAGTATTTT.